The 25 T cell receptor beta chains below come from one sample, sequenced in a study of vaccination and CD4 T cells after COVID-19. TCRdb independently ran MiXCR on the PCR reads; one entry per CDR3 protein. The table shows more than 25,000 distinct CDR3 sequences, with approximately 49% occurring only once. Time point described: late sampling 161 to 241 days after vaccination in a few convalescent patients. Sequences were derived from CD4+ T cells from blood, sampled about 7 months after SARS-CoV-2 vaccination. These receptor sequences come from a human donor who had recovered from COVID-19.

This clonotype was seen more than once but under ten times. The chain is built from TRBV24-1 and TRBJ2-7; TRBD1 matches at 8 bases. This CDR3 has 13 residues. CDR1 and CDR2 (germline): KGHDR, SFDVKD. Trimming cost V 3 bases and J 5 bases; bases outside gene matches: 2. CDR3 coding DNA: TGTGCCACCAGTGATGACAGGGGTAACGAGCAGTACTTC. Translation gives CATSDDRGNEQYF.

The chain carries TRBV27 and TRBJ2-5; TRBD1 aligns across 9 bases. J was trimmed by 5 bases and V by 8 bases; bases with no gene match: 12. The CDR3 runs to 15 residues. The germline gives CDR1 MNHEY, CDR2 SMNVEV (reference sequence). CDR3 sequence reads: CASGLQGAARETQYF. As DNA, the CDR3 is TGTGCCAGCGGACTACAGGGGGCCGCCAGGGAGACCCAGTACTTC.

The rearrangement links TRBV7-9 to TRBJ2-3; no clear D gene. This CDR3 region has 15 residues. Per the germline V gene, CDR1 is SEHNR and CDR2 is FQNEAQ (reference sequence). Trimming removed 4 bases from V and 1 base from J, with 12 bases in between. CDR3 residues: CASSSIAGGTDTQYF. In DNA, the CDR3 is TGTGCCAGCAGCTCCATAGCTGGGGGCACAGATACGCAGTATTTT.

V gene TRBV15 combines with J gene TRBJ1-2; tentative D call: TRBD1 (6 bases). CDR1 is LNHNV and CDR2 is YYDKDF in the germline V gene (reference sequence). The CDR3 spans 14 residues. V lost 8 bases, J lost 0 bases, and 13 bases lay in between. CDR3 sequence: CATRDRPANYGYTF. The CDR3 region has the DNA TGTGCCACCCGTGACAGGCCAGCTAACTATGGCTACACCTTC.

The chain recombines TRBV6-1 with TRBJ2-2; 10 bases match TRBD1. The germline V gene encodes CDR1 MNHNS and CDR2 SASEGT. The V segment lost 4 bases and the J segment 3 bases; nucleotides outside the gene matches: 2. CDR3 length: 15 residues. The CDR3 region is CASSAGTGDTGELFF. As DNA, the CDR3 is TGTGCCAGCAGTGCCGGGACAGGGGACACCGGGGAGCTGTTTTTT.

The genes are TRBV7-9 and TRBJ2-1, with D possibly being TRBD2 (5 bases). Germline loops: CDR1 SEHNR, CDR2 FQNEAQ (reference sequence). This CDR3 is 13 amino acids long. Trimming left V 0 bases short and J 12 bases short, with 12 bases between. CDR3 nucleotides: TGTGCCAGCAGCTTAGCGGGAGAGCAACGGCAGTTCTTC. This gives the protein CASSLAGEQRQFF.

The chain is built from TRBV20-1 and TRBJ2-7, with 10 nucleotides matching TRBD2. CDR3 size: 12 residues. Germline trimming cut 6 bases from V and 2 bases from J; bases unmatched to any gene: 1. CDR1 and CDR2 (germline): DFQATT, SNEGSKA (reference sequence). The CDR3 DNA sequence: TGCAGTGCAGCGGGAGGGCCCTACGAGCAGTACTTC. Amino acid sequence: CSAAGGPYEQYF.

The chain uses TRBV2 and TRBJ1-5, with D unresolved. From germline, CDR1 is SNHLY and CDR2 FYNNEI. The CDR3 contains 13 residues. With 2 bases removed from V and 9 bases from J, the gap between germline ends came to 11 bases. The CDR3 DNA sequence: TGTGCCAGCAGTGAATATGGGAGACCGCCCCAGCATTTT. It yields the protein CASSEYGRPPQHF. The whole variable domain, filled in from reference TRBV2 and TRBJ1-5, reads EPEVTQTPSHQVTQMGQEVILRCVPISNHLYFYWYRQILGQKVEFLVSFYNNEISEKSEIFDDQFSVERPDGSNFTLKIRSTKLEDSAMYFCASSEYGRPPQHFGDGTRLSIL.

V and J are TRBV7-8 and TRBJ2-7; 8 bases fit TRBD1. The CDR3 runs to 15 residues. Germline values: CDR1 SGHVS, CDR2 FQNEAQ. V shed 5 bases and J 2 bases; nucleotides not matched to a gene: 8. The CDR3, as DNA: TGTGCCAGCAGCATCCGGGACAGGCTTACCTACGAGCAGTACTTC. Translating it yields CASSIRDRLTYEQYF.

This clonotype was recorded only once. The rearrangement uses TRBV19 and TRBJ2-6; TRBD2 might be the D (5 bases). With 7 bases removed from V and 1 base from J, the gap between germline ends came to 17 bases. CDR3 length equals 17 residues. The germline V gene encodes CDR1 LNHDA and CDR2 SQIVND (reference sequence). CDR3 protein: CASTPLGVGSGANVLTF. The CDR3 DNA follows: TGTGCCAGTACCCCGCTCGGGGTAGGGTCTGGGGCCAACGTCCTGACTTTC.

This clonotype has a handful of counts. The genes are TRBV28 and TRBJ2-5; D is undetermined. The V gene lost 6 bases and the J gene lost 5 bases, with 16 bases spanning the gap. Germline V CDR1 and CDR2: MDHEN, SYDVKM. CDR3 length: 14 amino acids. The CDR3 sequence is CASRFRATWETQYF. Written as DNA, the CDR3 is TGTGCCAGCAGATTTAGGGCAACCTGGGAGACCCAGTACTTC.

The chain uses TRBV27 and TRBJ2-5, with 8 bases matching TRBD2. From germline, CDR1 is MNHEY and CDR2 SMNVEV (reference sequence). V lost 3 bases to trimming and J lost 2 bases; unmatched junction nucleotides: 14. This CDR3 contains 18 residues. This CDR3 reads CASSFLREARLGQETQYF. Written as DNA, the CDR3 is TGTGCCAGCAGTTTTTTGCGGGAGGCCCGACTAGGGCAAGAGACCCAGTACTTC.

CDR3 nucleotide sequence: TGTGCCAGCGTCGGATCCACGGGACAGCCCCAGCATTTT. This sequence encodes CASVGSTGQPQHF. The rearrangement joins TRBV6-6 to TRBJ1-5; D is uncertain. From germline, CDR1 is MNHNY and CDR2 SVGAGI (reference sequence). V was pared by 8 bases and J by 7 bases, with 15 bases between. The length of the CDR3 is 13 residues.

This rearrangement joins TRBV6-1 to TRBJ1-2, with D perhaps matching TRBD1 (5 bases). Germline loops: CDR1 MNHNS, CDR2 SASEGT. V gave up 5 bases and J gave up 2 bases, with 9 bases separating them. The CDR3 has 13 residues. CDR3 in DNA: TGTGCCAGCAGTACAGGACGGAACTATGGCTACACCTTC. Protein sequence: CASSTGRNYGYTF.

The chain is built from TRBV6-2 or TRBV6-3 and TRBJ1-6; 7 nucleotides match TRBD1. V gave up 0 bases and J gave up 7 bases; unmatched junction bases: 3. The V gene's germline CDR1 is MNHEY and CDR2 SVGEGT. The CDR3 consists of 15 residues. The CDR3 loop reads CASSYSTGKNSPLHF. In DNA form, the CDR3 reads TGTGCCAGCAGTTACTCGACAGGGAAGAATTCACCCCTCCACTTT.

This clonotype was picked up a small number of times. The V call is TRBV20-1, the J call TRBJ1-6; tentative D call: TRBD1 (5 bases). Germline V lookup: CDR1 DFQATT, CDR2 SNEGSKA (reference sequence). Trimming pared 0 bases from V and 2 bases from J, leaving 20 bases between. CDR3 length equals 19 residues. The CDR3 nucleotides are TGCAGTGCTAGAGACCTCGCTCAGGGTCGGTCACCCTATAATTCACCCCTCCACTTT. Protein product: CSARDLAQGRSPYNSPLHF.

CDR3 region: CASTRIRNTEAFF. The CDR3, as DNA: TGTGCCAGCACCCGTATAAGAAACACTGAAGCTTTCTTT. This sequence joins TRBV12-3 or TRBV12-4 and TRBJ1-1; the D is unclear. The CDR3 extends over 13 amino acids. V was clipped by 7 bases and J by 2 bases, with 11 bases between them.

This chain's CDR3 is CASSLWIAGDYGYTF. The CDR3 nucleotides read TGTGCCAGCAGTTTATGGATTGCAGGGGACTATGGCTACACCTTC. The chain couples TRBV28 to TRBJ1-2, with D perhaps TRBD1 (6 bases). V lost 0 bases and J 3 bases, leaving 11 bases between the germline ends. The CDR3 is made up of 15 amino acids. The germline gives CDR1 MDHEN, CDR2 SYDVKM.

The chain couples TRBV5-5 to TRBJ1-2; D is ambiguous. The V gene's germline CDR1 is SGHKS and CDR2 YYEKEE (reference sequence). The V gene lost 2 bases and the J gene lost 4 bases, with 9 bases spanning the gap. CDR3 length: 13 residues. CDR3 nucleotide sequence: TGTGCCAGCAGCTTTACGGGGATCTATGGCTACACCTTC. This encodes CASSFTGIYGYTF.

This chain joins TRBV28 and TRBJ1-6; 7 positions agree with TRBD1. V lost 8 bases and J lost 8; bases outside the gene matches: 9. The length of the CDR3 is 14 residues. CDR1 is MDHEN, CDR2 SYDVKM, per germline. CDR3 DNA sequence: TGTGCCAGCGCAGGGGGGGGACAGTATTCACCCCTCCACTTT. It codes for CASAGGGQYSPLHF.

This clonotype was counted only a few times. The rearrangement joins TRBV20-1 to TRBJ1-5; D gene unclear. Germline V CDR1 and CDR2: DFQATT, SNEGSKA (reference sequence). Trimming removed 6 bases at V and 0 bases at J, with 15 bases between. This CDR3 is built from 15 residues. In DNA, the CDR3 is TGCAGTGCGCGAATCGACGGTAATAGCAATCAGCCCCAGCATTTT. Its protein is CSARIDGNSNQPQHF.

The rearrangement joins TRBV5-1 to TRBJ1-2, with unresolved D. The CDR3 sequence is 12 residues long. The V gene's germline CDR1 is SGHRS and CDR2 YFSETQ. The V end lost 4 bases, the J end lost 6 bases, and 10 bases lay between the germline ends. The CDR3 region is CASSRTLDGYTF. CDR3 nucleotide sequence: TGCGCCAGCAGCCGGACCCTGGATGGCTACACCTTC.

J is TRBJ2-5 and V is TRBV5-4; 8 bases align to TRBD1. With V trimmed by 4 bases and J by 2 bases, 4 bases remained unmatched. Germline lookup yields CDR1 SGHNT and CDR2 YYREEE (reference sequence). The CDR3 has 14 amino acids. CDR3 in amino acids: CASSTGTGQETQYF. The DNA for the CDR3 is TGTGCCAGCAGCACGGGGACAGGACAAGAGACCCAGTACTTC. Looking up the rest from reference TRBV5-4 and TRBJ2-5 gives the full variable domain: ETGVTQSPTHLIKTRGQQVTLRCSSQSGHNTVSWYQQALGQGPQFIFQYYREEENGRGNFPPRFSGLQFPNYSSELNVNALELDDSALYLCASSTGTGQETQYFGPGTRLLVL.

Notes on this clonotype: A read error is possible here, since a much larger clone lies one base away. The rearrangement links TRBV6-2 or TRBV6-3 to TRBJ2-3; 13 nucleotides align to TRBD2. From germline, CDR1 is MNHEY and CDR2 SVGEGT. The V segment lost 5 bases and the J segment 4 bases; nucleotides outside the gene matches: 3. The CDR3 is made up of 15 amino acids. This CDR3 is CASSQLAGGPDTQYF. The DNA of the CDR3 is TGTGCCAGCAGTCAACTAGCGGGAGGGCCAGATACGCAGTATTTT.

The chain combines TRBV6-2 or TRBV6-3 with TRBJ1-2, with D unclear. With 5 bases removed from V and 2 bases from J, the gap between germline ends came to 6 bases. CDR3 length: 12 amino acids. Germline lookup yields CDR1 MNHEY and CDR2 SVGEGT. The CDR3 bases are TGTGCCAGCAGTATGATGAACTATGGCTACACCTTC. The encoded protein is CASSMMNYGYTF.